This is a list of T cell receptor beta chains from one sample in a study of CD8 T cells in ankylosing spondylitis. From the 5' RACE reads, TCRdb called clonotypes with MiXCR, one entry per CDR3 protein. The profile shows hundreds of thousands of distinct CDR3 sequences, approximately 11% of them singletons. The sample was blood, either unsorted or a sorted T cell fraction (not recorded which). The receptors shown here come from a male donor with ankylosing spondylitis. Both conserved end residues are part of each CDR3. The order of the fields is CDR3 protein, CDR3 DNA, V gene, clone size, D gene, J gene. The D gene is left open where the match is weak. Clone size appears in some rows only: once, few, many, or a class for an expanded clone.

CDR3 protein: CASSPTVYNEQFF
CDR3 DNA: TGTGCCAGCAGCCCCACAGTGTACAATGAGCAGTTCTTC
V gene: TRBV5-6
clone size: many
D gene: NA
J gene: TRBJ2-1

CDR3 protein: CASSFGLGYTF
CDR3 DNA: TGTGCCAGCAGCTTTGGTCTTGGCTACACCTTC
V gene: TRBV7-9
clone size: NA
D gene: NA
J gene: TRBJ1-2

CDR3 protein: CSASLPKGAGETGELFF
CDR3 DNA: TGCAGTGCTAGCCTACCCAAGGGGGCGGGAGAAACCGGGGAGCTGTTTTTT
V gene: TRBV20-1
clone size: NA
D gene: NA
J gene: TRBJ2-2

CDR3 protein: CASSAARGANVLTF
CDR3 DNA: TGTGCCAGCAGTGCCGCCCGGGGGGCCAACGTCCTGACTTTC
V gene: TRBV6-1
clone size: NA
D gene: NA
J gene: TRBJ2-6

CDR3 protein: CASSYVPAGDHEQYF
CDR3 DNA: TGTGCCAGCAGTTACGTCCCAGCGGGAGATCACGAGCAGTACTTC
V gene: TRBV6-5
clone size: many
D gene: TRBD2
J gene: TRBJ2-7

CDR3 protein: CASSQDGRYGYTF
CDR3 DNA: TGTGCCAGCAGCCAGGACGGGAGATATGGCTACACCTTC
V gene: TRBV3-1
clone size: few
D gene: NA
J gene: TRBJ1-2

CDR3 protein: CASSQGNHNEQFF
CDR3 DNA: TGTGCCAGCAGTCAGGGGAACCACAATGAGCAGTTCTTC
V gene: TRBV11-2
clone size: NA
D gene: NA
J gene: TRBJ2-1

CDR3 protein: CSARDRGGLQETQYF
CDR3 DNA: TGCAGTGCTAGAGATCGCGGAGGACTCCAAGAGACCCAGTACTTC
V gene: TRBV20-1
clone size: few
D gene: NA
J gene: TRBJ2-5

CDR3 protein: CATSAYRWDTQYF
CDR3 DNA: TGTGCCACCAGTGCCTACCGGTGGGACACGCAGTATTTT
V gene: TRBV24-1
clone size: NA
D gene: NA
J gene: TRBJ2-3

CDR3 protein: CASTNNRGLGNEQFF
CDR3 DNA: TGTGCCAGCACAAACAACAGGGGGCTGGGTAATGAGCAGTTCTTC
V gene: TRBV21-1
clone size: few
D gene: NA
J gene: TRBJ2-1

CDR3 protein: CASSLNRRVTYEQYF
CDR3 DNA: TGTGCCAGCAGCCTAAACAGGAGAGTCACCTACGAGCAGTACTTC
V gene: TRBV7-8
clone size: few
D gene: NA
J gene: TRBJ2-7

CDR3 protein: CASVAGTNTGELFF
CDR3 DNA: TGCGCCTCCGTAGCGGGGACGAACACCGGGGAGCTGTTTTTT
V gene: TRBV5-1
clone size: many
D gene: TRBD2
J gene: TRBJ2-2

CDR3 protein: CASSEEVLGNYGYTF
CDR3 DNA: TGTGCCAGCAGTGAAGAGGTCTTGGGGAACTATGGCTACACCTTC
V gene: TRBV6-1
clone size: NA
D gene: NA
J gene: TRBJ1-2

CDR3 protein: CASSMGLADNEQFF
CDR3 DNA: TGCGCCAGCAGCATGGGACTAGCGGACAATGAGCAGTTCTTC
V gene: TRBV5-1
clone size: NA
D gene: TRBD2
J gene: TRBJ2-1

CDR3 protein: CASSVGGPRAPPSYGYTF
CDR3 DNA: TGTGCCAGCAGCGTAGGTGGCCCCAGGGCCCCACCTAGCTATGGCTACACCTTC
V gene: TRBV9
clone size: few
D gene: NA
J gene: TRBJ1-2

CDR3 protein: CSASPGTSMTDTQYF
CDR3 DNA: TGCAGTGCTAGCCCCGGGACTAGTATGACAGATACGCAGTATTTT
V gene: TRBV20-1
clone size: NA
D gene: TRBD2
J gene: TRBJ2-3